Listed here are 10 T cell receptor beta chains from one sample, sequenced in a study of tissue T cells after allogeneic stem cell transplantation. Libraries were prepared by immunoSEQ multiplex PCR; TCRdb keeps only in-frame clonotypes and omits some of them. Among more than 45,000 clones listed, 73% were seen once. The sample taken for sequencing was sorted cells pooled from one or two spleens. Source of these receptors: a pool of C57BL/6 mice in good health.

This clone showed up just a few times. Genes and germline are mouse. The read ends 1 residue early relative to the CDR3; the germline J gene fills the gap. V usage is TRBV31 and J usage is TRBJ1-4, with unresolved D. The CDR3 covers 13 residues. CDR1 and CDR2 (germline): GKSSPN, SITVG. Trimming took off 0 bases at V and 6 bases at J, with 8 bases between the two ends. Incomplete CDR3 DNA: TGTGCCTGGAGTCTAGGAAGGGACGAAAGATTATTT. Translated, it gives CAWSLGRDERLF. The full CDR3 protein is CAWSLGRDERLFF. Looking up the rest from reference TRBV31 and TRBJ1-4 gives the full variable domain: AQTIHQWPVAEIKAVGSPLSLGCTIKGKSSPNLYWYWQATGGTLQQLFYSITVGQVESVVQLNLSASRPKDDQFILSTEKLLLSHSGFYLCAWSLGRDERLFFGHGTKLSVL.

Remarks on this clone: Each gene name is a mouse one. The observed sequence ends 1 residue before the CDR3 terminus, with the missing tail filled in from the germline J gene. This chain joins TRBV12-2 and TRBJ1-4; possible D gene TRBD1, 5 bases. CDR1 and CDR2 (germline): SGHLS, HYDKME. V lost 1 base and J lost 1, with 12 bases in between. There are 16 residues in the CDR3. CDR3 protein: CASSLSRDGSNERLFF. The covered CDR3 bases are TGTGCCAGCTCTCTAAGCAGGGACGGTTCCAACGAAAGATTATTT.

As concerns this clone: The gene names here belong to mouse. The CDR3 end is not reached by the read, which stops 1 residue before it; the germline J gene fills it in. The chain carries TRBV13-2 and TRBJ1-5, with TRBD1 matching 10 bases. The V segment lost 0 bases and the J segment 3 bases; nucleotides outside the gene matches: 3. Germline assignment: CDR1 NNHNN and CDR2 SYGAGS (reference sequence). This CDR3 region has 16 residues. CDR3 DNA, as far as it was read: TGTGCCAGCGGTGATGCAGGGACAGGGGTCAACCAGGCTCCGCTT. Amino acids: CASGDAGTGVNQAPL. The whole CDR3 sequence is CASGDAGTGVNQAPLF.

Worth noting for this clone: Mouse gene names and germline throughout. CDR3 residues: CASSADWGGADEQYF. CDR3 DNA, as far as it was read: TGTGCCAGCAGCGCGGACTGGGGGGGCGCCGATGAACAGTAC. The chain has TRBV4 and TRBJ2-7, with 13 bases that match TRBD2. The read stops 1 residue short of the end of the CDR3; the missing end is completed from the germline J gene. Germline CDR1 and CDR2: LGHDT and YNNKQL (reference sequence). The CDR3 runs 15 residues. The V and J ends lost 5 bases and 5 bases, in that order; junction bases with no gene match: 6.

On this clone itself: The gene names given are mouse names. The read ends 1 residue early relative to the CDR3; the germline J gene fills the gap. The sample holds other DNA sequences that translate to the same CDR3. V usage is TRBV1 and J usage is TRBJ2-1, with 7 bases matching TRBD2. Trimming removed 1 base from V and 3 bases from J; junction bases left unmatched: 0. The germline CDR1 and CDR2 sequences are NSQYPW and LRSPGD (reference sequence). The CDR3 consists of 14 residues. The CDR3 DNA, read in part, is TGCACCTGCAGTGCAGTGGGGGGCTATGCTGAGCAGTTC. Translated, it gives CTCSAVGGYAEQF. The whole CDR3 region reads CTCSAVGGYAEQFF.

Remarks on this clone: The genes are named according to mouse. Sequencing ends 1 residue short of the CDR3 end; the germline J gene provides the rest. The rearrangement links TRBV13-1 to TRBJ1-4; D is uncertain. There are 14 residues in the CDR3. Germline values: CDR1 NSHNY, CDR2 SYGAGN. Trimming shortened V by 1 base and J by 0 bases, and 4 bases separated the two germline ends. Here the CDR3 reads CASSDTVSNERLFF. Partial CDR3 DNA: TGTGCCAGCAGTGATACAGTTTCCAACGAAAGATTATTT.

With respect to this clone: The genes are named according to mouse. The sequenced fragment ends 1 residue before the CDR3 boundary, so the rest is inferred from the germline J gene. The V gene is TRBV13-1, the J gene TRBJ2-7, with TRBD1 matching over 7 bases. Germline-derived CDR1 and CDR2 are NSHNY and SYGAGN. The CDR3 loop spans 13 amino acids. J gave up 1 base and V 5 bases, and 3 bases lay outside the gene matches. The part of the CDR3 DNA that was read is TGTGCCAGCAGGGACAGGAAGTCCTATGAACAGTAC. The encoded protein is CASRDRKSYEQY. The CDR3 reads in full as CASRDRKSYEQYF.

Note on this clone: The gene names here belong to mouse. The CDR3 end is not reached by the read, which stops 1 residue before it; the germline J gene fills it in. The sample holds other DNA sequences that translate to the same CDR3. This chain uses TRBV13-2 with TRBJ2-7; 12 nucleotides align to TRBD2. CDR3 size: 15 residues. V shed 3 bases, J shed 7 bases, and the junction held 8 bases outside the gene matches. Germline lookup yields CDR1 NNHNN and CDR2 SYGAGS (reference sequence). CDR3 bases read: TGTGCCAGCGGTGGGGCCGGGACTGGGGGGCGGGAACAGTAC. Translation gives CASGGAGTGGREQY. The whole CDR3 is CASGGAGTGGREQYF.

Turning to this clone: These gene names are mouse names. The identical CDR3 is also encoded by other nucleotide sequences in the sample. This CDR3 is CASSLGTGGYAEQFF. The part of the CDR3 DNA that was read is TGTGCCAGCAGTCTCGGGACAGGGGGATATGCTGAGCAGTTC. J is TRBJ2-1 and V is TRBV26; 11 bases match TRBD1. The CDR3 extends 1 residue past the end of the read, so its final part is completed from the germline J gene. Germline CDR1 KGHPV, CDR2 FQNQEV (reference sequence). The CDR3 spans 15 residues. V shed 3 bases, J shed 4 bases, and the junction held 2 bases outside the gene matches.

As to this clone: Any gene name here is a mouse gene name. The sequenced fragment ends 1 residue before the CDR3 boundary, so the rest is inferred from the germline J gene. The chain is built from TRBV3 and TRBJ1-2, with 7 nucleotides matching TRBD1. V dropped 0 bases and J dropped 4; count of bases not matched to a gene: 2. The CDR3 covers 14 residues. The germline gives CDR1 SNHLY, CDR2 FYNGKV (reference sequence). CDR3 protein: CASSLAGGGSDYTF. The part of the CDR3 DNA that was read is TGTGCCAGCAGCTTAGCAGGGGGCGGCTCCGACTACACC.